This TCR beta chain was recovered during a study of shared clonotypes between healthy human individuals. Remarks on this clone: The antigen remains undetermined.

Measured with immunoSEQ multiplex PCR; TCRdb has only the in-frame clones, and not every one. The table includes 1,400,000 or so clones, approximately 98.5% detected once. Germline lookup yields CDR1 SGHTA and CDR2 FQGTGA. The CDR3 runs 15 residues. V lost 2 bases to trimming and J lost 7 bases; unmatched junction nucleotides: 7. General observations from the study: A generally larger estimated richness was seen in naive subsets than in memory subsets.

CD45RA+ naive and CD45RA-negative memory subsets were separated from CD4+ cells. The sample taken for sequencing was naive CD4+ T cells sorted from blood. Subset given: CD45RA+ positively selected. The J gene is TRBJ2-1, the V gene TRBV7-3, with 8 nucleotides matching TRBD2. This TCR was sampled from a man aged 25 to 40 in good health. DNA for the CDR3: TGTGCCAGCAGCTTATACGGGAGGGCCGGTAATGAGCAGTTCTTC. It codes for CASSLYGRAGNEQFF.